This T cell receptor beta chain emerged from a study of T cells after posttransplantation cyclophosphamide. This clone was seen ten or more times. The antigen remains undetermined. CDR1 MDHEN and CDR2 SYDVKM come from the germline V gene. This CDR3 is 14 amino acids long. The ends were cut back, 5 bases at V and 5 bases at J, with 15 bases in the middle. Regarding the study as a whole: After PTCy, TRB diversity resembled that of CNI/methotrexate controls.

TCRdb's table, derived via immunoSEQ multiplex PCR, lists solely in-frame clones and lacks some. The data list about 30,000 clones, none observed once; 4.5% to 5% falls to the top ten. On the day of bone marrow donation, the related graft donor provided peripheral blood. Input material: PBMCs. The sequence was collected from a woman in her 30s in good health and a related stem cell transplant donor. This chain uses TRBV28 with TRBJ1-1; D possibly corresponds to TRBD1 (5 bases). The CDR3 nucleotides are TGTGCCAGCAGTCAAGCCGGGGGTTATACTGAAGCTTTCTTT. It encodes CASSQAGGYTEAFF.